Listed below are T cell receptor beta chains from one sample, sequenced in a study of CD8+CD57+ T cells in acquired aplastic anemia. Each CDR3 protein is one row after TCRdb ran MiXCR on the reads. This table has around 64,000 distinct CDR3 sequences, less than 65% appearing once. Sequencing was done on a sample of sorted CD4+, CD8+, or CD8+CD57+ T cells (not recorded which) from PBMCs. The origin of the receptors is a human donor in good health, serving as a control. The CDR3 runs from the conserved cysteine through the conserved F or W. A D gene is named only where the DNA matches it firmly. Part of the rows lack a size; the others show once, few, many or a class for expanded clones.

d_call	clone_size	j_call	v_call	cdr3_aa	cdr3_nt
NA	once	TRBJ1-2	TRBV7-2	CASSINTRGYGYTF	TGTGCCAGTAGTATTAACACGAGGGGCTATGGCTACACCTTC
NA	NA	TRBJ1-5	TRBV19	CASSMSDSNQPQHF	TGTGCCAGTAGTATGTCTGATAGCAATCAGCCCCAGCATTTT
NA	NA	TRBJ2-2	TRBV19	CASSIVSAGELFF	TGTGCCAGTAGTATAGTTAGCGCCGGGGAGCTGTTTTTT
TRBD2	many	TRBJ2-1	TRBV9	CASSVTAGDFDEQFF	TGTGCCAGCAGCGTAACTGCGGGAGACTTCGATGAGCAGTTCTTC
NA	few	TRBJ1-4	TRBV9	CASSVEGFRGEKLFF	TGTGCCAGCAGCGTAGAAGGGTTTCGTGGTGAAAAACTGTTTTTT
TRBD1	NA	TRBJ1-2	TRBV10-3	CAIATGGGDPSSGYTF	TGTGCCATCGCGACAGGGGGTGGAGACCCTAGTAGTGGCTACACCTTC
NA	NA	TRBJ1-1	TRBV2	CASSEHSEGTEAFF	TGTGCCAGCTCAGAACATAGTGAGGGGACTGAAGCTTTCTTT
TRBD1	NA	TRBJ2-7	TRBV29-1	CSVGGTGLGEQYF	TGCAGCGTTGGGGGGACAGGGTTGGGAGAGCAGTACTTC
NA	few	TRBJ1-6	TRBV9	CASGVGSESMNSPLHF	TGTGCCAGCGGCGTAGGATCAGAGAGTATGAATTCACCCCTCCACTTT
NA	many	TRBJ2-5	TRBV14	CASSQGRSGPQETQYF	TGTGCCAGCAGCCAAGGTCGTTCGGGGCCCCAAGAGACCCAGTACTTC
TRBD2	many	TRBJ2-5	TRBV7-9	CASSFSGRKETQYF	TGTGCCAGCAGCTTTAGCGGGAGGAAAGAGACCCAGTACTTC
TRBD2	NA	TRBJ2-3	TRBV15	CATSRGGSTGLGTQYF	TGTGCCACCAGCAGAGGGGGGAGCACGGGACTAGGAACGCAGTATTTT
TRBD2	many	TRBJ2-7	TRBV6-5	CASSYSGTSGSTEYF	TGTGCCAGCAGTTACTCCGGGACTAGCGGGAGCACAGAGTACTTC
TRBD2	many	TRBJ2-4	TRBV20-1	CSARSGRGDIQYF	TGCAGTGCTCGTAGCGGGAGAGGAGACATTCAGTACTTC
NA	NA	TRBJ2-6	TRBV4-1	CASSQDFRVDGANVLTF	TGCGCCAGCAGCCAAGACTTCAGGGTGGATGGGGCCAACGTCCTGACTTTC
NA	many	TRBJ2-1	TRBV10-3	CASSRGTYNEQFF	TGTGCCTCTTCGAGAGGGACCTACAATGAGCAGTTCTTC
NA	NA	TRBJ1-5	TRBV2	CASSEEVRAQHF	TGTGCCAGCAGTGAAGAGGTCAGGGCCCAGCATTTT
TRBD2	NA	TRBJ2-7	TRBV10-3	CAISARASGGSYF	TGTGCCATCAGTGCTAGGGCTAGCGGGGGCTCTTACTTC
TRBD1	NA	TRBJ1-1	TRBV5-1	CASRYRGMNTEAFF	TGCGCCAGCAGGTACAGGGGAATGAACACTGAAGCTTTCTTT
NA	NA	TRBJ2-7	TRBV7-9	CASEGLREQYF	TGTGCCAGCGAAGGACTACGAGAGCAGTACTTC
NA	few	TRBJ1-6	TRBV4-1	CASSHNNSPLHF	TGCGCCAGCAGCCACAATAATTCACCCCTCCACTTT
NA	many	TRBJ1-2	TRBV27	CASSYQGRYGYTF	TGTGCCAGCAGTTATCAGGGAAGGTATGGCTACACCTTC
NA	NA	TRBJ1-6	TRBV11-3	CASRPVTPLHF	TGTGCCAGCAGGCCCGTGACACCCCTCCACTTT
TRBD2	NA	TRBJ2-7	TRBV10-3	CAISDPLAGYEQYF	TGTGCCATCAGTGATCCGCTAGCGGGCTACGAGCAGTACTTC
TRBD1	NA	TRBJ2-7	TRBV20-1	CSARDFGQGASYEQYF	TGCAGTGCTAGAGACTTCGGACAGGGGGCCTCCTACGAGCAGTACTTC
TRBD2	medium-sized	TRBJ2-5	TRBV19	CASSTGGAETQYF	TGTGCCAGTAGTACCGGGGGGGCAGAGACCCAGTACTTC
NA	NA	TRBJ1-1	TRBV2	CASSDRANTEAFF	TGTGCCAGCAGTGACAGGGCGAACACTGAAGCTTTCTTT
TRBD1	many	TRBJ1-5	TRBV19	CASSGTGTGEQPQHF	TGTGCCAGTAGTGGTACCGGGACAGGGGAACAGCCCCAGCATTTT
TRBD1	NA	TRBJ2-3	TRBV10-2	CASRGQGGRHTQYF	TGCGCCAGCCGGGGACAGGGGGGGAGGCATACGCAGTATTTT